This TCR beta chain was documented in a study of shared clonotypes between healthy human individuals. At deep level, the assay was performed. The assay was immunoSEQ multiplex PCR, and TCRdb's table has in-frame clones only and misses some. In the table there are about 1 million clones, under 80% of which are singletons. Details on this clone: Other DNA sequences in the sample encode the same CDR3.

Germline CDR1 SGHNT, CDR2 YYREEE (reference sequence). The junction had 4 bases not matched to a gene; V was cut back by 1 base and J by 5 bases. The CDR3 contains 15 residues. Sequencing used memory CD4+ T cells sorted from blood. The subset denotes: CD45RA-negative fraction. This TCR was sampled from a man between 18 and 35 years old in good health. V and J are TRBV5-4 and TRBJ2-5; 11 bases match TRBD2. CDR3 protein: CASSLSSGGAETQYF. In DNA form, the CDR3 reads TGTGCCAGCAGCTTGAGTAGCGGGGGGGCGGAGACCCAGTACTTC.